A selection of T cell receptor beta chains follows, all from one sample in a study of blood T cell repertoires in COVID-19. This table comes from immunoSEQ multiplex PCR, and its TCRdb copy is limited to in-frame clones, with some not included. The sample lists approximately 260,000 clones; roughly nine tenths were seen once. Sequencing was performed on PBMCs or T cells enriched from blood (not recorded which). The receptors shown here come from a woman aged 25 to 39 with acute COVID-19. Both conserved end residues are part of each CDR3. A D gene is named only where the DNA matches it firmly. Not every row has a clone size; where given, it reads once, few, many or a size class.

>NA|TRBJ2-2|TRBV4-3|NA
TGCGCCAGCAGCCAAGAGGCCCCCCCAGATAACACCGGGGAGCTGTTTTTT
CASSQEAPPDNTGELFF
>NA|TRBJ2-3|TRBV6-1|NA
TGTGCCAGCAGTGATGTAGCGGGCACAGATACGCAGTATTTT
CASSDVAGTDTQYF
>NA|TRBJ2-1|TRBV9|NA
TGTGCCAGCAGCGTAACCGTAGGAGGAGACTCCTACAATGAGCAGTTCTTC
CASSVTVGGDSYNEQFF
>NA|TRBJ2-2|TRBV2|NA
TGTGCCAGCAGTGCGTCGAACAGGGGACTCCTTAACACCGGGGAGCTGTTTTTT
CASSASNRGLLNTGELFF
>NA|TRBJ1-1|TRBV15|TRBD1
TGTGCCACCGGGACAGGGATCACTGAAGCTTTCTTT
CATGTGITEAFF
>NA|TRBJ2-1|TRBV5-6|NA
TGTGCCAGCAGCTTGGGGCAGGGTTTATACAATGAGCAGTTCTTC
CASSLGQGLYNEQFF
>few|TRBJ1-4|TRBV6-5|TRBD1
TGTGCCAGCAAATCGGGACAGGGACTAGAAAAACTGTTTTTT
CASKSGQGLEKLFF
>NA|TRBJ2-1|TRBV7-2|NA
TGTGCCAGCAGCTTAGAGGAGAGGGGGGAGCAGTTCTTC
CASSLEERGEQFF
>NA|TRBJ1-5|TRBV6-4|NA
TGTGCCAGCAGTGAGGGGGCCCAGCAGCCCCAGCATTTT
CASSEGAQQPQHF
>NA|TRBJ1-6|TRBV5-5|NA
TGTGCCAGCAGCTTGCCCCCGACAGGCCTCGGGGCATTGGGCCATTCACCCCTCCACTTT
CASSLPPTGLGALGHSPLHF
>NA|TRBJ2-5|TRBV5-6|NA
TGTGCCAGCAGCCAGGCCGGGAAAACCGAAGAGACCCAGTACTTC
CASSQAGKTEETQYF
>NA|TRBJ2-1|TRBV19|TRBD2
TGTGCCAGTAGTATACAGCGGGGGGGCTACAATGAGCAGTTCTTC
CASSIQRGGYNEQFF
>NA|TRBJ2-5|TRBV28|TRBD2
TGTGCCAGCAGGACCGGGACTAGCGGACAAGAGACCCAGTACTTC
CASRTGTSGQETQYF
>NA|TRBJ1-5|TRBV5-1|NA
TGCGCCAGCAGCCCGGGAGTTGCTAGCAATCAGCCCCAGCATTTT
CASSPGVASNQPQHF
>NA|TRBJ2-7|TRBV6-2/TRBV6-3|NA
TGTGCCAGCAGTTACTTCGGGTATCCCATTACCTACGAGCAGTACTTC
CASSYFGYPITYEQYF
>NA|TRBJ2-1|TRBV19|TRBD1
TGTGCCAGTAGACCGGGACAGGGGACTATCTTTTACAATGAGCAGTTCTTC
CASRPGQGTIFYNEQFF
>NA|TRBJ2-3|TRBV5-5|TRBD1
TGTGCCAGCTTTCGGACAGGGGGAAGCACAGATACGCAGTATTTT
CASFRTGGSTDTQYF
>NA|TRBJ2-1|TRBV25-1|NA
TGTGCCAGCAGTGAGGTTCAGGGGAGTAGCGACAATGAGCAGTTCTTC
CASSEVQGSSDNEQFF
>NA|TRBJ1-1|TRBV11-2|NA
TGTGCCAGCAGCTTACAGCGTACGAACACTGAAGCTTTCTTT
CASSLQRTNTEAFF
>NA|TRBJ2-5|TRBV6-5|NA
TGTGCCAGCAGTCGTGGGGGCAGATTCCAAGAGACCCAGTACTTC
CASSRGGRFQETQYF
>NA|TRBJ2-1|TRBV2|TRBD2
TGTGCCAGCAGCATCACTAGCGACTCCTACAATGAGCAGTTCTTC
CASSITSDSYNEQFF
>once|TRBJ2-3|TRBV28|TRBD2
TGTGCCAGCAGACAGTTTGGCGGGAGGGACACAGATACGCAGTATTTT
CASRQFGGRDTDTQYF
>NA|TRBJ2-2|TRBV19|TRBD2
TGTGCCAGTAGTCTCAAAGCGGGAGTTAGGACCGGGGAGCTGTTTTTT
CASSLKAGVRTGELFF
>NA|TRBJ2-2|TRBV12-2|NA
TGTGCAAGTCGCTTACCGACTAGCGGGGAACGGGTCGGGGAGCTGTTTTTT
CASRLPTSGERVGELFF
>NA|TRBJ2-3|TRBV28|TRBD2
TGTGCCAGCAGCGCGGTCCTCGGCGGGAGGGGAGGTACGCAGTATTTT
CASSAVLGGRGGTQYF
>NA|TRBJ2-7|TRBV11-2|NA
TGTGCCAGCAGCCCAGAGGGCGGGATGACCTACGAGCAGTACTTC
CASSPEGGMTYEQYF
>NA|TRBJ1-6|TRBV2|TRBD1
TGTGCCAGCAGTGAAGGGGACAGGGGAAATTCACCCCTCCACTTT
CASSEGDRGNSPLHF
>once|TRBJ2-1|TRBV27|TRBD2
TGTGCCAGCAGGGGGGCTAGCGGGGGCCCTAGCTCCTACAATGAGCAGTTCTTC
CASRGASGGPSSYNEQFF
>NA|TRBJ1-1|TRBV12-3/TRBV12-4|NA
TGTGCCAGCAGTTTCCAGGGGAGCACTGAAGCTTTCTTT
CASSFQGSTEAFF
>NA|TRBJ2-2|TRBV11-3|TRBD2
TGTGCCAGCACTAGCGGGACGAACACCGGGGAGCTGTTTTTT
CASTSGTNTGELFF
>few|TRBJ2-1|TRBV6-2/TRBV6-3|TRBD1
TGTGCCAGCAGCGACAGGGGTAGATCGATCAATGAGCAGTTCTTC
CASSDRGRSINEQFF
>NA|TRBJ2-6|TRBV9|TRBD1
TGTGCCAGCAGCAACGCGGGACAGGGACATGGGGCCAACGTCCTGACTTTC
CASSNAGQGHGANVLTF
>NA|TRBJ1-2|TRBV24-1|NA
TGTGCCACCAGTGATGGGGGGAGAGGAGGCTACACCTTC
CATSDGGRGGYTF
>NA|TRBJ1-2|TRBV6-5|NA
TGTGCCAGCAGTTCCAGGGGACAAGGCTACACCTTC
CASSSRGQGYTF
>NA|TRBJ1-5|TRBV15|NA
TGTGCCACCAGCAGAGGGGAGTTTAGCAATCAGCCCCAGCATTTT
CATSRGEFSNQPQHF